This TCR beta chain was sequenced during a study of cytomegalovirus exposure and HLA in healthy donors. PCR amplification relied on 60 Vbeta primers (plus 13 Jbeta primers). The protocol was immunoSEQ multiplex PCR, while the TCRdb copy is restricted to in-frame clones and leaves out a portion. The sample records 210,000 or so clones, almost 80% being singletons. This CDR3 has 15 residues. Germline CDR1 and CDR2: MDHEN and SYDVKM. V was pared by 3 bases and J by 3 bases, with 8 bases of the junction left unmatched. The sequencing sample was made of PBMCs. This chain joins TRBV28 and TRBJ2-7; 7 nucleotides agree with TRBD2. The TCR originated in a man younger than 35 in good health and CMV-seronegative. The CDR3 region has the DNA TGTGCCAGCAGTTTGGAAGCGGGGATGAGCTACGAGCAGTACTTC. Its translation: CASSLEAGMSYEQYF. The full variable domain, with the rest looked up from reference TRBV28 and TRBJ2-7, is DVKVTQSSRYLVKRTGEKVFLECVQDMDHENMFWYRQDPGLGLRLIYFSYDVKMKEKGDIPEGYSVSREKKERFSLILESASTNQTSMYLCASSLEAGMSYEQYFGPGTRLTVT.